This is a list of T cell receptor beta chains from one sample in a study of blood T cell repertoires in COVID-19. The data were produced by immunoSEQ multiplex PCR, yet TCRdb's version contains in-frame clones alone and is incomplete. Of roughly 140,000 clones listed, about three quarters are singletons. The sequenced material came from peripheral blood. The receptors were gathered from a woman in her sixties with acute or convalescent COVID-19. Each CDR3 is given with its conserved first and last residue. The size of a clone is reported for some rows only, either as once, few or many, or as a class for expanded clones.

15	TRBJ2-7	TRBV6-5	-	CASTPRVSSTYEQYF
12	TRBJ2-3	TRBV11-3	-	CASSSTRNTQYF
17	TRBJ2-1	TRBV2	few	CASSDSWLASSYNEQFF
13	TRBJ2-7	TRBV7-9	-	CASSQQELYEQYF
14	TRBJ2-1	TRBV7-6	-	CASSYGRGATEQFF
15	TRBJ2-1	TRBV10-2	-	CASSETTGGPHEQFF
12	TRBJ2-2	TRBV10-3	-	CAIQAGTGELFF
18	TRBJ2-4	TRBV6-1	-	CASSEQGVSTGGENIQYF
13	TRBJ2-7	TRBV20-1	-	CSASGTVSYEQYF
15	TRBJ2-7	TRBV4-1	-	CASSQPDLASAEQYF
13	TRBJ1-1	TRBV19	-	CASTQKRDTEAFF
15	TRBJ1-5	TRBV18	once	CASSPPGTVGQPQHF
13	TRBJ2-3	TRBV10-3	once	CAIMIREAHTQYF
13	TRBJ2-2	TRBV12-3/TRBV12-4	few	CASRTGGTGELFF
13	TRBJ1-6	TRBV4-2	-	CASSPQGLSPLHF
13	TRBJ2-1	TRBV6-5	few	CASSLTSNHEQFF
14	TRBJ2-1	TRBV14	-	CASSLAGPYNEQFF
14	TRBJ2-2	TRBV7-6	once	CASSLGQSTGELFF
19	TRBJ2-1	TRBV19	-	CASSIGRASGRIPYNEQFF
12	TRBJ2-7	TRBV16	-	CASSHQGLEQYF
17	TRBJ2-3	TRBV3-1/TRBV3-2	-	CASSPYPGTESTDTQYF